This T cell receptor beta chain was identified in a study of cytomegalovirus exposure and HLA in healthy donors. The study, taken as a whole, reports: The classifier reportedly diagnosed cytomegalovirus status with high specificity and sensitivity.

To note about this clone: The antigen is undetermined.

The CDR3 is 15 amino acids. Germline CDR1 and CDR2: SQVTM and ANQGSEA. The germline V and J ends were trimmed by 4 bases and 0 bases, with 15 bases remaining between them. The study ran its PCR with 60 Vbeta and 13 Jbeta primers. Measured with immunoSEQ multiplex PCR; TCRdb has only the in-frame clones, and not every one. The sample yields approximately 130,000 clones, 75% seen once. The gene calls are TRBV29-1 and TRBJ1-2; D is unresolved. This clonotype originated in a man aged 30-40 years in good health and CMV-seronegative. Source material: PBMCs. CDR3 residues: CSVGELEGSNYGYTF. The CDR3 DNA follows: TGCAGCGTTGGGGAATTAGAGGGATCTAACTATGGCTACACCTTC.